The entry below describes one T cell receptor beta chain. The antigen it recognizes is unknown. Per-base quality was not reported, and no clone a single base away is much larger than it. The data derive from a study of cytomegalovirus exposure and HLA in healthy donors (dated 2017 in TCRdb). Regarding the complete study: According to an earlier analysis of 450 to 650 of the donors, about 179 million T cells yielded 117 million unique TCR beta sequences and about 300 Gb of sequence data. Of the roughly 400 genotyped donors, 65% to 90% were placed in the genetic ancestry cluster associated with self-reported Caucasian donors. An earlier analysis of 500 to 750 of the donors applied high-throughput TCR beta sequencing to assess whether each TCR beta V gene segment acted as functional or pseudogenic. Roughly 300 gigabases of sequencing data and 78 million or so unique TCR sequences were included in an early release covering roughly 700 HLA-typed donors. To study patterns of TCR occurrence, a later analysis re-analyzed previously published TCR beta repertoires from around 670 donors and added high-resolution HLA genotyping. Every discovery cohort repertoire had been produced on one sequencing platform. Genome-wide SNP genotypes for about 55% of the roughly 670 donors were used in a later genetic analysis, which treated that subset as a discovery cohort. In the later analysis, no new phenotypic data were used to find candidate immune exposures; instead, reliance was placed on TCR beta sequences and their occurrence across donors. The study profiled the T cell repertoires of 500 to 800 subjects by immunosequencing and related them to cytomegalovirus serostatus. Class I and class II HLA loci were covered by the typing at four-digit resolution. Five DR-DQ haplotypes were treated as single units for association and clustering because of strong linkage in the cohort. Donor age, sex, ethnicity and CMV serostatus were collected together with the repertoire data. The study aimed to test whether signatures of past pathogen exposure could be identified by cataloging public T cell receptors. Along with the approximately 650-subject first cohort, a separate validation cohort of roughly 110 different subjects was used. On average, 235,054 unique TCR beta nucleotide sequences were sequenced per donor among 398 genotyped donors of the cohort, with approximately 18% of those sequences being non-productive. The number of donors typed differed by locus, with about 629-640 for A, B, C, DRB1 and DQB1, over 500 for DQA1, 600 to 610 for DPA1, and approximately 470 for DPB1. High-throughput TCR immunosequencing, statistical association of individual TCRs with disease status, and machine learning were combined to predict cytomegalovirus infection status. Broad study findings and their caveats: A cluster of highly shared sequence variants was judged likely to represent a technical artifact of the sequencing pipeline. Only TCR beta chains were sequenced in this cohort, and the absence of alpha or paired-chain data limited detectable features. The study gave a list of more than 150 TCR beta chains associated with cytomegalovirus. The earlier analysis of 450 to 700 of the donors excluded over 15 rarely observed V segments, including chromosome 9 orphons, because counts were too low. Because some donors lacked HLA typing at each locus, the association tests relied only on the typed subset. At a false discovery rate of 0.05, a later analysis linked 15,000 to 20,000 TCR beta sequences to specific HLA alleles. In a later analysis, most CMV-associated TCR beta chains were found to appear HLA-restricted, with HLA associations seemingly driven largely by CMV exposure. Across donors, most TCR sequences were observed very rarely, whereas some public TCRs were present in many individuals. A later genetic analysis associated a missense DCLRE1C variant with V-gene and J-gene trimming of TCR beta chains, and an independent cohort replicated the association. When HLA alleles, especially DR and DQ, strongly co-occurred, TCR associations were difficult to assign to individual alleles. In a later analysis, TCR association rates were found to vary across HLA loci, with the most associated TCRs seen for DRB1 alleles and the fewest for HLA-C alleles. Cytomegalovirus status was reported to be diagnosed by the classifier with high specificity and sensitivity in both the original and validation cohorts. An earlier analysis of some 560 of the donors showed that most TCR beta V segments appeared in productive rearrangements either about 87% or about 30% of the time, which broadly matched IMGT annotations. Correlated functional status among segregating V segments might be attributable to linkage disequilibrium, but an unknown experimental factor could not be ruled out. Compared with the approximately 600-donor mean, donors in an Asian-associated ancestry cluster had fewer N-insertions in productive TCRs, according to a later genetic analysis. Roughly uniform sequencing depth across donors was assumed in presence/absence analyses, although this assumption may not hold. According to a later analysis, parvovirus B19, influenza, CMV and Epstein-Barr virus appeared linked to several top co-occurrence clusters. In a later analysis, HLA-associated TCR beta chains were found to be more clonally expanded and to have lower generation probabilities than equally common non-associated chains. Three of the identified cytomegalovirus-associated TCR beta chains were confirmed in vitro to be specific for cytomegalovirus antigens. The authors suggested that the approach could potentially be generalized to other disease states and immunological phenotypes. A further reported finding was that TCR beta sequences accurately predicted the HLA-A and HLA-B alleles for most subjects in the first cohort. The only immune exposure information available for the cohort was CMV serostatus.

The cohort was made up of about 610 healthy bone marrow donors. All cohort members were sampled while nominally healthy, although unrecorded immune exposures were likely present. The donor tested CMV seropositive and was one of the 289 seropositive cohort members. A peripheral blood sample was collected from each donor, and TCR beta sequencing was performed on peripheral blood mononuclear cells. Genomic DNA extraction from the blood cell samples was performed with the Qiagen DNeasy Blood Extraction Kit. Libraries were prepared through the immunoSEQ multiplex PCR assay. For the multiplex PCR, a mixture combining 60 forward primers for TCR Vbeta segments and 13 reverse primers for TCR Jbeta segments was used. The CDR3 region of rearranged TCR beta genes was amplified from genomic DNA by a multiplex PCR assay. The amplified TCR beta libraries were sequenced on the Illumina HiSeq System as 87-base-pair reads. The authors processed their data as follows. A later analysis tallied around 82 million unique TCR beta chains across the 666 repertoires, and approximately 12 million of those chains were shared by two or more donors. A nearest-neighbor algorithm error-corrected the raw reads and collapsed the reads into unique sequences, merging closely related sequences to remove PCR and sequencing errors. V, D and J gene segments were assigned by aligning CDR3 sequences to IMGT reference sequences. For a sequence to be retained, a match of at least six nucleotides to both a V gene segment and a J gene segment was required. A rearrangement was called productive if the CDR3 had no stop codons and remained in frame with V and J, and every other rearrangement was called non-productive. CDR3 was defined by IMGT convention, running from the second conserved V-encoded cysteine to the conserved J-encoded phenylalanine. Sequences without an unambiguous match to a single V gene segment were excluded from the earlier analysis of about 600 of the donors. An earlier analysis of 587 of the donors called V segments functional above 56.7% productive rearrangements and segregating when the between-donor standard deviation exceeded 5%. To diagnose cytomegalovirus status from the catalog of TCR beta chain sequences, a statistical classification framework was built. A later analysis assigned V and J genes by comparing TCR nucleotide sequences with IMGT/GENE-DB human TR gene sequences. The TCRdist pipeline was used in a later analysis to assign CDR3 sequences and most-parsimonious VDJ recombination scenarios. In a later analysis, each TCR beta chain was defined by its CDR3 amino acid sequence together with its V-gene family, and reads lacking a unique V-gene family were excluded. To address suspected cross-contamination and a sequencing artifact, a later analysis removed roughly 580 highly shared, low-generation-probability nucleotide sequences. In a later analysis, a clonal expansion index was calculated for each public chain from normalized within-repertoire ranks of inferred template counts. In a later analysis, generation probabilities were computed using a VDJ recombination model fitted to out-of-frame rearrangements, and the results were checked against IGoR. A later analysis scored TCR-TCR, TCR-HLA and TCR-CMV co-occurrence with hypergeometric tests, applying a repertoire-size bias correction to TCR pairs. To estimate false discovery rates, a later analysis permuted the HLA or CMV assignments 20 times. In a later analysis, co-occurring TCRs were grouped using DBSCAN, and TCRdist sequence similarity was added for clustering within HLA-allele-positive subsets. Repertoires with fewer than 30,000 or more than 120,000 public chains were left out of co-occurrence clustering, as were five repertoires with anomalous nucleotide sharing. This is the immuneACCESS table as TCRdb keeps it, with only in-frame sequences that have V and J called. A part of the clones is gone; compared with another copy, unresolved V genes explain less than half, and the rest is unexplained. V and J calls and clone size are as listed in that table; D and trimming were resolved from the DNA. The sample table holds over 150,000 clones, of which roughly 80% were seen once. Of the sample, 9.7% is held by the ten largest clones.

The sequence was obtained from a man younger than 35 in good health and CMV-seropositive. Specimen: PBMCs.

The CDR3 corresponds to CASSLSREGLKEQFF. The bases read TGTGCCAGCAGTTTATCGCGGGAGGGCCTGAAGGAGCAGTTCTTC. The chain employs TRBV27 and TRBJ2-1; TRBD2 lines up with 9 middle nucleotides. The germline V gene encodes CDR1 MNHEY and CDR2 SMNVEV (reference sequence). Compared with germline, V lacks 0 bases and J lacks 10 bases; bases without a gene match: 7. Inclusive of the bounding cysteine and phenylalanine, the CDR3 is 15 residues long. The kept DNA is CDR3 alone, 45 bases in frame from the first base.